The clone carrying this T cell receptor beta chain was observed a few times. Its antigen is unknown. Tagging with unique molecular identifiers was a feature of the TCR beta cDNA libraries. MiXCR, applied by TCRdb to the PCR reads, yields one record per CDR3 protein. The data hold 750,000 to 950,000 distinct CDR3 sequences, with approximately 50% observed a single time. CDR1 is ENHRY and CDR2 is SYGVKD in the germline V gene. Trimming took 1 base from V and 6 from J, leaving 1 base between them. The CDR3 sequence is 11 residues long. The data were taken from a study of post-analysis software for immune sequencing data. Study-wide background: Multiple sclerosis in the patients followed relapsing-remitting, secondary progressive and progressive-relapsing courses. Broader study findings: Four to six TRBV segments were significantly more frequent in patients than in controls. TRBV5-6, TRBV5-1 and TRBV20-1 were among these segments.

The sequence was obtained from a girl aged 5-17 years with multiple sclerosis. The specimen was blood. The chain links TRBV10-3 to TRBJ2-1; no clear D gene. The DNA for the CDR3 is TGTGCCATCAGTGAGTTCAATGAGCAGTTCTTC. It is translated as CAISEFNEQFF.